Sequencing of this T cell receptor (beta chain) was carried out in a study of radiation and T cells in renal cell carcinoma. Study-wide findings and caveats: In blood, top tumor clones expanded by 2 weeks, shrinking by 4. Baseline intratumoral clonotype presence is unknown without pretreatment biopsies.

This CDR3 comprises 13 residues. Germline V CDR1 and CDR2: MNHNS, SASEGT. Trimming stripped 6 bases from V and 6 bases from J, with 11 bases between. As to time point: blood 4 weeks post-SBRT, at nephrectomy. Treatment reported: 15 Gy SBRT to primary tumor, nephrectomy 4 weeks later. Nephrectomy followed 15 Gy stereotactic body radiation by 4 weeks. Blood was sampled at baseline, 2 weeks and 4 weeks after SBRT. With regard to this clone: The antigen remains undetermined.

Some clones are missing from TCRdb's copy, which holds only in-frame ones; the method was immunoSEQ multiplex PCR. The table has about 83,000 clones, around 78% seen once. The chain employs TRBV6-1 and TRBJ2-2; D is undetermined. The receptor's source is an older woman with renal cell carcinoma. The sequenced sample was blood, obtained from a patient whose treatment included radiotherapy and nephrectomy. CDR3 bases: TGTGCCAGCAGATTTGGCAACCCCGGGGAGCTGTTTTTT. Amino acid sequence: CASRFGNPGELFF.